The present T cell receptor beta chain was sequenced within a study of PD-1 blockade in classical Hodgkin lymphoma. Study as a whole: Nivolumab 3 mg/kg was given intravenously every 2 weeks. Overall study findings and caveats: Prior to therapy, complete responders displayed diversity much like that of newly diagnosed patients. After ASCT, patients who started nivolumab under 1 year later were excluded. Differences between repertoires have undefined causes, possibly disease activity or prior therapy.

About this clone: Its target is unknown.

Germline loops: CDR1 ENHRY, CDR2 SYGVKD. The CDR3 extends over 16 amino acids. Trimming stripped 3 bases from V and 1 base from J, with 12 bases between. All patients experienced relapse after autologous stem cell transplantation, and brentuximab vedotin exposure was variable. TCRdb's copy holds only in-frame clones and misses some; the assay was immunoSEQ multiplex PCR. The data hold some 95,000 clones, with roughly 87% observed a single time. This sequence originates from a human donor with classical Hodgkin lymphoma. Source: peripheral blood mononuclear cells (PBMCs), taken before the second cycle of nivolumab. This sequence joins TRBV10-3 and TRBJ2-2; tentatively, D is TRBD2 (5 bases). CDR3 sequence reads: CAISDGSGLNTGELFF. DNA of the CDR3: TGTGCCATCAGTGACGGAAGCGGATTGAACACCGGGGAGCTGTTTTTT.